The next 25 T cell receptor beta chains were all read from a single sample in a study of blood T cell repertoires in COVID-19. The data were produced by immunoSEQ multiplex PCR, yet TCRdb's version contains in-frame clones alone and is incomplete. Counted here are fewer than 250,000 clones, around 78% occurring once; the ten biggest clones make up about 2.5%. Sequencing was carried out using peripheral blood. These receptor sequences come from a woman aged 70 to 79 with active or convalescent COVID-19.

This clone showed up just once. The CDR3 DNA reads TGTGCCACAGGAGAGTGGACCGGGACAGGGAAGTATAGCAATCAGCCCCAGCATTTT. Translation gives CATGEWTGTGKYSNQPQHF. The chain employs TRBV5-8 and TRBJ1-5; TRBD1 matches at 9 bases. Germline loops: CDR1 SGHTS, CDR2 YDEGEE. This CDR3 has 19 amino acids. Trimming at V came to 9 bases and at J to 0 bases, leaving 19 bases not matched to a gene.

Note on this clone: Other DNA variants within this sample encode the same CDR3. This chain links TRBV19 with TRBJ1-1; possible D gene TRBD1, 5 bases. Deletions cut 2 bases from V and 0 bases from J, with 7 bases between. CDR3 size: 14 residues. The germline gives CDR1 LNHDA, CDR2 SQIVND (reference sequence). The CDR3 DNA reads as TGTGCCAGTAGTATAACGGGGGTGAACACTGAAGCTTTCTTT. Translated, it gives CASSITGVNTEAFF. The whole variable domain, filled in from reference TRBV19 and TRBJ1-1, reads DGGITQSPKYLFRKEGQNVTLSCEQNLNHDAMYWYRQDPGQGLRLIYYSQIVNDFQKGDIAEGYSVSREKKESFPLTVTSAQKNPTAFYLCASSITGVNTEAFFGQGTRLTVV.

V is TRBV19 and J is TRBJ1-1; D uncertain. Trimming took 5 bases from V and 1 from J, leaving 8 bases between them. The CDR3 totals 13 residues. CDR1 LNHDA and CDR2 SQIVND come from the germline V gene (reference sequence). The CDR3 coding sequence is TGTGCCAGTAGTTACACAGAGAACACTGAAGCTTTCTTT. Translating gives CASSYTENTEAFF. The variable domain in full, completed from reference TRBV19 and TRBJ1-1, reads DGGITQSPKYLFRKEGQNVTLSCEQNLNHDAMYWYRQDPGQGLRLIYYSQIVNDFQKGDIAEGYSVSREKKESFPLTVTSAQKNPTAFYLCASSYTENTEAFFGQGTRLTVV.

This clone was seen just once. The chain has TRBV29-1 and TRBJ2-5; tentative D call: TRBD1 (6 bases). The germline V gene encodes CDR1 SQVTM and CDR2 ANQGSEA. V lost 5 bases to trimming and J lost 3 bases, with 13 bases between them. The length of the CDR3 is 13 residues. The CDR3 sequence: CSVQGTPKETQYF. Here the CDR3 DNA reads TGCAGCGTTCAGGGGACCCCGAAAGAGACCCAGTACTTC.

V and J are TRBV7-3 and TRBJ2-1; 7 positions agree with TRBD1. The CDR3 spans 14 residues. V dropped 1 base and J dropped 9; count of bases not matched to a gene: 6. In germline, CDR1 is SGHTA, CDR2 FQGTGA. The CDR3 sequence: CASSLNLGDSEQFF. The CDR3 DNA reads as TGTGCCAGCAGCTTAAATTTGGGGGACAGTGAGCAGTTCTTC.

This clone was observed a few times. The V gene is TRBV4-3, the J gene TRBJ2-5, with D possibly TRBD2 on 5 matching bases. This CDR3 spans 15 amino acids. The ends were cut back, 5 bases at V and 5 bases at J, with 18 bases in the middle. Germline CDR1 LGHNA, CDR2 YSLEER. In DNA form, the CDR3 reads TGCGCCAGCAGCTCCCGGACCGGGAACGGGGAGACCCAGTACTTC. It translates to CASSSRTGNGETQYF.

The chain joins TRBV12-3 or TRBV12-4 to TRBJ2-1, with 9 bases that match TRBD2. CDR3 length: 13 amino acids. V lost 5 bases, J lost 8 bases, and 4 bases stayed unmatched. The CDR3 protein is CASSELAGDEQFF. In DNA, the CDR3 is TGTGCCAGCAGTGAACTAGCGGGCGATGAGCAGTTCTTC.

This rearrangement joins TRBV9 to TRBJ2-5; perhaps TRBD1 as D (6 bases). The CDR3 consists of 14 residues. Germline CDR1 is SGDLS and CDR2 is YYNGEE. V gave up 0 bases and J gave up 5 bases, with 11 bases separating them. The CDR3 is CASSVGWGPETQYF. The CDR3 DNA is TGTGCCAGCAGCGTAGGATGGGGGCCGGAGACCCAGTACTTC. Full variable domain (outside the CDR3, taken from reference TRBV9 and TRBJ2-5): DSGVTQTPKHLITATGQRVTLRCSPRSGDLSVYWYQQSLDQGLQFLIQYYNGEERAKGNILERFSAQQFPDLHSELNLSSLELGDSALYFCASSVGWGPETQYFGPGTRLLVL.

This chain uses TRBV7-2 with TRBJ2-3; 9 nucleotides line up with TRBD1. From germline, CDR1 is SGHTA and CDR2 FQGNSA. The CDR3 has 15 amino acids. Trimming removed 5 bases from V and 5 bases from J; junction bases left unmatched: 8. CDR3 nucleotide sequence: TGTGCCAGCAGCCCACAGGGGGCGCAGAGAGATACGCAGTATTTT. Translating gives CASSPQGAQRDTQYF.

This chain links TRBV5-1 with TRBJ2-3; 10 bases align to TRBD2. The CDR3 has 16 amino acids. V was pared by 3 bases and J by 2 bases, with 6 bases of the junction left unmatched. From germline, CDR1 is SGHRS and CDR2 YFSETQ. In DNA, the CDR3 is TGCGCCAGCAGCTCCCCCCTAGCGGGGGTCACAGATACGCAGTATTTT. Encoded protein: CASSSPLAGVTDTQYF.

CDR3 loop: CASGPRTGKETQYF. Written as DNA, the CDR3 is TGTGCTAGTGGTCCGCGGACAGGGAAAGAGACCCAGTACTTC. The chain has TRBV12-5 and TRBJ2-5, with TRBD1 identical over 8 bases. The CDR3 totals 14 residues. With V trimmed by 5 bases and J by 3 bases, 5 bases remained unmatched. The germline gives CDR1 LGHNT, CDR2 FRNRAP.

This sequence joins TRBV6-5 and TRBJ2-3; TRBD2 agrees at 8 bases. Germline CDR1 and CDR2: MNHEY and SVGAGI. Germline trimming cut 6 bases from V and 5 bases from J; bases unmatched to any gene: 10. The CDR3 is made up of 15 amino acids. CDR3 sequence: CASSRSGVLGDTQYF. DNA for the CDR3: TGTGCCAGCAGCCGTAGCGGGGTTTTGGGAGATACGCAGTATTTT.

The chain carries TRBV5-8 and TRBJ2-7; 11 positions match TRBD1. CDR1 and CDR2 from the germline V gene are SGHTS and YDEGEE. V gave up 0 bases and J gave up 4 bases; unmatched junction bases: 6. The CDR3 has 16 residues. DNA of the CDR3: TGTGCCAGCAGCTTGGCTTCCGGGACAGGGGGGTACGAGCAGTACTTC. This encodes CASSLASGTGGYEQYF.

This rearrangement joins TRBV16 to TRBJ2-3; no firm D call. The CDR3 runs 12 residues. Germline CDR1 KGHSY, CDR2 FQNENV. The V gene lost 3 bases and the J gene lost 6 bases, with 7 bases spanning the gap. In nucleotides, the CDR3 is TGTGCCAGCAGCCAGGGCCCCGATACGCAGTATTTT. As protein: CASSQGPDTQYF.

CDR3 coding DNA: TGTGCCAGCAGCCAAGATCGACGGGACTATGGCTACACCTTC. As protein: CASSQDRRDYGYTF. The chain recombines TRBV4-2 with TRBJ1-2; the D is unclear. Germline V lookup: CDR1 LGHNA, CDR2 YNFKEQ. The length of the CDR3 is 14 residues. The germline V and J ends were trimmed by 0 bases and 3 bases, with 8 bases remaining between them.

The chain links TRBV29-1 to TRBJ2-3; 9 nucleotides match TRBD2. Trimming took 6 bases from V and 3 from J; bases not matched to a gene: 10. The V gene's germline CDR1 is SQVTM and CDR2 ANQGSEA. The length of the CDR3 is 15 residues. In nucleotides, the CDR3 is TGCAGCGTGCTAGGGGCTAGCGGGGAAACAGATACGCAGTATTTT. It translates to CSVLGASGETDTQYF.

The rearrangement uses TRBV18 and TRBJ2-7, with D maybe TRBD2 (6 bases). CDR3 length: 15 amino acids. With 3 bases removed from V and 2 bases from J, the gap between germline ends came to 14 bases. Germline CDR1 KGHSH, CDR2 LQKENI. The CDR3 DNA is TGTGCCAGCTCACCCGGGGCGCGGGAAGCCTACGAGCAGTACTTC. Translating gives CASSPGAREAYEQYF.

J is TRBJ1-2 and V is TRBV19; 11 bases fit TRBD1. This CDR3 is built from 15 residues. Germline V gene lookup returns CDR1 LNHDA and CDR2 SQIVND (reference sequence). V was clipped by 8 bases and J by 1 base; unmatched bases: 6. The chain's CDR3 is CASAPGQGGNYGYTF. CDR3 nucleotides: TGTGCCAGTGCTCCGGGACAGGGGGGTAACTATGGCTACACCTTC.

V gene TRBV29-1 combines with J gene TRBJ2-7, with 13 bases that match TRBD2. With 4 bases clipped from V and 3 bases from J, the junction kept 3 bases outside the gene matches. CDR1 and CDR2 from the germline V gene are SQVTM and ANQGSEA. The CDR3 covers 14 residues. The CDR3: CSVGRLAGGYEQYF. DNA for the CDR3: TGCAGCGTTGGTAGACTAGCGGGAGGCTACGAGCAGTACTTC.

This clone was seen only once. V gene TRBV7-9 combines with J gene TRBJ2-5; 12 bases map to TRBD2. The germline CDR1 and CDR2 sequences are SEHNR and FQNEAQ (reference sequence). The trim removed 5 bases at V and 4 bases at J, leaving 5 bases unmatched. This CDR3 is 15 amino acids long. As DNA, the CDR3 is TGTGCCAGCAGCCAACCGACTAGCGGGAGAGAGACCCAGTACTTC. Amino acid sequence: CASSQPTSGRETQYF.

The CDR3 region is CASSMELNYGYTF. The DNA for the CDR3 is TGTGCCAGTAGTATGGAGCTTAACTATGGCTACACCTTC. The chain recombines TRBV19 with TRBJ1-2; D not resolved. Per the germline V gene, CDR1 is LNHDA and CDR2 is SQIVND (reference sequence). V lost 3 bases, J lost 1 base, and 6 bases lay in between. This CDR3 is 13 amino acids long.

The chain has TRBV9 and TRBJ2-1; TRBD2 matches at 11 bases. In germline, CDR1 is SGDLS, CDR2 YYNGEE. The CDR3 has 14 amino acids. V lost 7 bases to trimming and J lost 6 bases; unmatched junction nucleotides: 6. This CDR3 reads CASATSGTPNEQFF. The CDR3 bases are TGTGCCAGCGCGACTAGCGGGACCCCCAATGAGCAGTTCTTC.

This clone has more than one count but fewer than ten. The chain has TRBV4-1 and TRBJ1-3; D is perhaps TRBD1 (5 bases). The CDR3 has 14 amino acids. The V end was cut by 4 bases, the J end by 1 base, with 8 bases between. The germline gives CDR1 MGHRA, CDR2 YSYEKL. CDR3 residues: CASSPGSSGNTIYF. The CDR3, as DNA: TGCGCCAGCAGCCCAGGGTCGTCTGGAAACACCATATATTTT.

Written as DNA, the CDR3 is TGTGCCAGCAGGCAACGGGGAACTAGCACAGATACGCAGTATTTT. Amino acid sequence: CASRQRGTSTDTQYF. The chain couples TRBV6-5 to TRBJ2-3, with TRBD2 as a possible D gene (5 bases). CDR1 is MNHEY and CDR2 is SVGAGI in the germline V gene. The CDR3 is 15 residues long. Deletions cut 6 bases from V and 0 bases from J, with 13 bases between.

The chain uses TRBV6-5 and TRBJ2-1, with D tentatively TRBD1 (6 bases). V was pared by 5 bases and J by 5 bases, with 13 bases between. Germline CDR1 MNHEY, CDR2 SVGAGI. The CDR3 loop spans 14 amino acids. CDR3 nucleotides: TGTGCCAGCAGTAAGCAGGGGAACCACAATGAGCAGTTCTTC. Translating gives CASSKQGNHNEQFF.